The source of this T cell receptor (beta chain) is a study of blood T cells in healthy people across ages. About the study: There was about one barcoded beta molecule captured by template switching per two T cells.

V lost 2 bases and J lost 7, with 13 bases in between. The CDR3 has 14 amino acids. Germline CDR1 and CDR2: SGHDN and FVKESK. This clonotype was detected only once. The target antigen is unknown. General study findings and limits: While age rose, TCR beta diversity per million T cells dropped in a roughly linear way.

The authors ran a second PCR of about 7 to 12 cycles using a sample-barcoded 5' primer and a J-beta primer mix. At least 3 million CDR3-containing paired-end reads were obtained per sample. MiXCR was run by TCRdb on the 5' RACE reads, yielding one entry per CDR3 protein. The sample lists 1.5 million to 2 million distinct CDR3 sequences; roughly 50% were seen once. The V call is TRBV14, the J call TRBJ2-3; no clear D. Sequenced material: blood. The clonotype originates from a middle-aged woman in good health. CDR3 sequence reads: CASSQPAQTNTQYF. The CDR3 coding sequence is TGTGCCAGCAGCCAACCCGCGCAAACGAATACGCAGTATTTT.